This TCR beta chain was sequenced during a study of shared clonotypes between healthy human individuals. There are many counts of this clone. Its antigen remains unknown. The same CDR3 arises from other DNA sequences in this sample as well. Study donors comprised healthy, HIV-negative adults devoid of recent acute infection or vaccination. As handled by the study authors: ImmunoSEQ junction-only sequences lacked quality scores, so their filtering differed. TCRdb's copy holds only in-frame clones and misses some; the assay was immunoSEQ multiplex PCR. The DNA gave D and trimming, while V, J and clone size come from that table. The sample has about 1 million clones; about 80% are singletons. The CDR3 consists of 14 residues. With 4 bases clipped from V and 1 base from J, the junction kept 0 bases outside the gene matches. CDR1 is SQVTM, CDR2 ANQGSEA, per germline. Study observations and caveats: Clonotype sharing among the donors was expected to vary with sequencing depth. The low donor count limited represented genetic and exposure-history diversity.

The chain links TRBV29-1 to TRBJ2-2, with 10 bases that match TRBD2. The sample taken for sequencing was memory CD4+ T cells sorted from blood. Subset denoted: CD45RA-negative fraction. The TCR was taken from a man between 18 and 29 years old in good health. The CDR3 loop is CSVGTSGNTGELFF. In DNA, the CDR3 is TGCAGCGTTGGGACTAGCGGGAACACCGGGGAGCTGTTTTTT.